Shown below are 10 T cell receptor beta chains from a single sample sequenced in a study of T cells in Graves' hyperthyroidism and ophthalmopathy. RNA transcripts gave rise to amplified TCR beta CDR3 regions. Primed by the HTBI set, a first-round RT-PCR was run on the TCR CDR3. TCRdb ran MiXCR on the multiplex PCR reads and lists one entry per CDR3 protein. Counted here are 100,000 to 130,000 distinct CDR3 sequences, roughly 15% occurring once; the ten biggest clones make up 40% to 50%. The sequenced sample consisted of blood. The origin of the receptors is a woman between 50 and 59 years old with Graves' hyperthyroidism.

This clonotype has a count of ten or more. The chain is built from TRBV13 and TRBJ2-1; 9 bases match TRBD2. This CDR3 spans 14 amino acids. The J segment lost 4 bases and the V segment lost 4 bases, leaving 2 bases of the junction unmatched. Germline values: CDR1 PRHDT, CDR2 FYEKMQ (reference sequence). The CDR3 sequence is CASSYSGRYNEQFF. In DNA, the CDR3 is TGTGCCAGCAGCTATAGCGGGAGATACAATGAGCAGTTCTTC.

This clonotype was observed a few times. CDR3 coding DNA: TGTGCCAGCAGCAGGGTTGGCACAGATACGCAGTATTTT. Protein product: CASSRVGTDTQYF. The chain is built from TRBV7-9 and TRBJ2-3, with D unresolved. The germline V gene has CDR1 SEHNR and CDR2 FQNEAQ (reference sequence). This CDR3 contains 13 residues. The V end was cut by 5 bases, the J end by 1 base, with 7 bases between.

The chain uses TRBV7-9 and TRBJ1-1; maybe TRBD1 (6 bases). CDR3 length equals 13 residues. The V end was cut by 5 bases, the J end by 4 bases, with 11 bases between. The germline CDR1 and CDR2 sequences are SEHNR and FQNEAQ (reference sequence). CDR3 residues: CASSRRDTTEAFF. DNA for the CDR3: TGTGCCAGCAGCCGCCGGGACACCACTGAAGCTTTCTTT.

This clonotype occurred many times. The chain couples TRBV11-2 to TRBJ2-1; 9 nucleotides match TRBD2. Germline CDR1 reads SGHAT; CDR2 reads FQNNGV. CDR3 size: 14 residues. The ends lost 5 bases at V and 9 bases at J; junction bases unmatched: 8. Here the CDR3 DNA reads TGTGCCAGCAGCCGTAGCGGGAGTGGGGCTGAGCAGTTCTTC. Amino acid sequence: CASSRSGSGAEQFF.

This clonotype appeared many times. The gene calls are TRBV19 and TRBJ1-5; TRBD1 aligns across 9 bases. With 4 bases clipped from V and 5 bases from J, the junction kept 9 bases outside the gene matches. The CDR3 is 16 amino acids. The germline gives CDR1 LNHDA, CDR2 SQIVND (reference sequence). DNA of the CDR3: TGTGCCAGTAGTACGATGGACAGGGGTCCTTATCAGCCCCAGCATTTT. Protein product: CASSTMDRGPYQPQHF.

This clonotype was detected many times. The CDR3 region is CATAPRGSNQPQHF. DNA for the CDR3: TGTGCCACCGCCCCCAGGGGGAGCAATCAGCCCCAGCATTTT. This chain links TRBV24-1 with TRBJ1-5; TRBD1 agrees at 7 bases. CDR1 KGHDR and CDR2 SFDVKD come from the germline V gene. V lost 9 bases and J lost 1; bases outside the gene matches: 5. This CDR3 is 14 amino acids long.

This clonotype was counted ten times or more. The chain uses TRBV3-1 and TRBJ2-1; 12 bases align to TRBD2. With V trimmed by 3 bases and J by 8 bases, 5 bases remained unmatched. The CDR3 is 15 amino acids. From germline, CDR1 is LGHDT and CDR2 YNNKEL (reference sequence). The CDR3: CASSQRTSGADEQFF. The CDR3 region has the DNA TGTGCCAGCAGCCAGAGGACTAGCGGGGCCGATGAGCAGTTCTTC.

The table lists this clonotype with many counts. V usage is TRBV2 and J usage is TRBJ1-5; D is undetermined. This CDR3 is 13 amino acids long. Per the germline V gene, CDR1 is SNHLY and CDR2 is FYNNEI. V shed 3 bases and J shed 5 bases, with 8 bases lying between them. The CDR3 loop reads CASSDSKDQPQHF. CDR3 coding DNA: TGTGCCAGCAGTGATTCAAAAGATCAGCCCCAGCATTTT.

This clonotype was seen ten or more times. The chain combines TRBV6-2 or TRBV6-3 with TRBJ2-1; D might be TRBD2 (7 bases). This CDR3 region has 19 residues. With 2 bases removed from V and 8 bases from J, the gap between germline ends came to 28 bases. CDR1 MNHEY and CDR2 SVGEGT come from the germline V gene. The DNA of the CDR3 is TGTGCCAGCAGTTACGTCTCAGGGAGACAGGTCGGGAGGAACTATGAGCAGTTCTTC. The encoded protein is CASSYVSGRQVGRNYEQFF.

This clonotype showed up many times. The rearrangement joins TRBV9 to TRBJ2-5; D may correspond to TRBD1 or TRBD2 (5 bases each). The CDR3 spans 15 residues. CDR1 SGDLS and CDR2 YYNGEE come from the germline V gene. With 2 bases removed from V and 4 bases from J, the gap between germline ends came to 15 bases. CDR3: CASSVGETARETQYF. CDR3 DNA: TGTGCCAGCAGCGTGGGAGAGACAGCGCGAGAGACCCAGTACTTC.